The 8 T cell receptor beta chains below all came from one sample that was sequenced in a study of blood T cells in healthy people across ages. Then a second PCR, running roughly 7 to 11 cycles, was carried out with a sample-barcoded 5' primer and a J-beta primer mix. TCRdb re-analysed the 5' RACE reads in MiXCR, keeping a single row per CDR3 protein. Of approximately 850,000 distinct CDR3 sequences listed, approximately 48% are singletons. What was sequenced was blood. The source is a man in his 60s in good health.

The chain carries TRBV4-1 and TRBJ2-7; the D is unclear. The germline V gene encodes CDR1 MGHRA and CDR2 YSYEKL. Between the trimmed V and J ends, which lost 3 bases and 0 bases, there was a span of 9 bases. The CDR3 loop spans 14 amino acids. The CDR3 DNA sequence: TGCGCCAGCAGCCAGAATCCTTCCTCCTACGAGCAGTACTTC. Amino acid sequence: CASSQNPSSYEQYF.

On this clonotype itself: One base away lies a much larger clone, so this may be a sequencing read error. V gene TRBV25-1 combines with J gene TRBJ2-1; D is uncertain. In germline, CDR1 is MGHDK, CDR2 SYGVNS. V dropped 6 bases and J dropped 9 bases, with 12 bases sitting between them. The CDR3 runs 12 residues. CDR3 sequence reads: CASRGSLFEQFF. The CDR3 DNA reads TGTGCCAGCAGGGGGTCACTATTTGAGCAGTTCTTC.

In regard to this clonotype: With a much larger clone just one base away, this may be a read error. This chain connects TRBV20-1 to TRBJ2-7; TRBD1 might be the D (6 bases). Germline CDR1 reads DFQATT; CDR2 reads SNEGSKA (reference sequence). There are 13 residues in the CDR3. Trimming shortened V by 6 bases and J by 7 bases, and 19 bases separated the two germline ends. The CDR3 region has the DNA TGCAGTGCCCCCGTGACAGGCCGGAATGAGCAGTACTTC. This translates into CSAPVTGRNEQYF.

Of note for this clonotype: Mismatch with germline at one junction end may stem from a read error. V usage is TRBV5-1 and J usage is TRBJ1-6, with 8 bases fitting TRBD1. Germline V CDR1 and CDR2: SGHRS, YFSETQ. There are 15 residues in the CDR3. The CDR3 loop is CAGSQTGALNSPLHF. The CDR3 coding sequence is TGCGCCGGCAGCCAGACAGGGGCGCTCAATTCACCCCTCCACTTT. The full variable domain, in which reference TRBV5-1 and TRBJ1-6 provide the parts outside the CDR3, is KAGVTQTPRYLIKTRGQQVTLSCSPISGHRSVSWYQQTPGQGLQFLFEYFSETQRNKGNFPGRFSGRQFSNSRSEMNVSTLELGDSALYLCAGSQTGALNSPLHFGNGTRLTVT.

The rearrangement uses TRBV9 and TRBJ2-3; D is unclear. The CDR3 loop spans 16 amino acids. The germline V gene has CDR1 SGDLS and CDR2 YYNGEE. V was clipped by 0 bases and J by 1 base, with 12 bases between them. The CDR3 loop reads CASSVDPQERTDTQYF. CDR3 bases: TGTGCCAGCAGCGTAGATCCCCAGGAGCGCACAGATACGCAGTATTTT.

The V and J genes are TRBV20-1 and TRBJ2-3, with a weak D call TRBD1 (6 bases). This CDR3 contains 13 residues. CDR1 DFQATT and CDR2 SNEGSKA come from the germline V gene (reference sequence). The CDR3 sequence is CKPSRGAGDTQYF. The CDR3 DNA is TGCAAACCTAGCAGGGGCGCGGGAGATACGCAGTATTTT.

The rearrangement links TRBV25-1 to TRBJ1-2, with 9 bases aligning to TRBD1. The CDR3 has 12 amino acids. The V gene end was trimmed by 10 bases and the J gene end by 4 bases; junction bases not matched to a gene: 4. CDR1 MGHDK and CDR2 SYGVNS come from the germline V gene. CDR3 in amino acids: CATWDRAYGYTF. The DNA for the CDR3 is TGTGCCACCTGGGACAGGGCCTATGGCTACACCTTC.

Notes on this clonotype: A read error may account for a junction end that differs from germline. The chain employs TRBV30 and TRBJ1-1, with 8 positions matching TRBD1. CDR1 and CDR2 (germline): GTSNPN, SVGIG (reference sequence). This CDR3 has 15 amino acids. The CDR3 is CAWSVKQGGVTEVFF. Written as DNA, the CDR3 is TGTGCCTGGAGTGTAAAACAGGGGGGAGTCACTGAAGTTTTCTTT.